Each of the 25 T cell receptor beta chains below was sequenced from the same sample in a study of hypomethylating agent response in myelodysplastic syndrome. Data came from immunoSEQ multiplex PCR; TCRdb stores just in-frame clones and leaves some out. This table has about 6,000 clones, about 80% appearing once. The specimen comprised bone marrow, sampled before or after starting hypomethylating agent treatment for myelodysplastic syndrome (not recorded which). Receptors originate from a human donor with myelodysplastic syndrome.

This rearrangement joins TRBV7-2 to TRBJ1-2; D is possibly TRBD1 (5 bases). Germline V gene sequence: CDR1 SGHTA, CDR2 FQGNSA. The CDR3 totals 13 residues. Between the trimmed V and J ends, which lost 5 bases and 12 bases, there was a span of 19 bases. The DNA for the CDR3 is TGTGCCAGCAGCCTATACGCCGAGGGGCGGCACACCTTC. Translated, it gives CASSLYAEGRHTF.

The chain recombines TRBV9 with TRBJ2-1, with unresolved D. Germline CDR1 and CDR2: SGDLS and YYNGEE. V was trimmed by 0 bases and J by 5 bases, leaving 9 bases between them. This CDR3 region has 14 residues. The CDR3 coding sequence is TGTGCCAGCAGCGTAGATCTAGTTCACAATGAGCAGTTCTTC. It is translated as CASSVDLVHNEQFF.

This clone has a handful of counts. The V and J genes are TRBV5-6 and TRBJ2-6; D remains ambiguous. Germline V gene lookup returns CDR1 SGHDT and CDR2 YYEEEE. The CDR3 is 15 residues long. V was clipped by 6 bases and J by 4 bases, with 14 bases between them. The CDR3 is CASTPVGPGANVLTF. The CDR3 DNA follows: TGTGCCAGCACCCCCGTAGGTCCCGGGGCCAACGTCCTGACTTTC.

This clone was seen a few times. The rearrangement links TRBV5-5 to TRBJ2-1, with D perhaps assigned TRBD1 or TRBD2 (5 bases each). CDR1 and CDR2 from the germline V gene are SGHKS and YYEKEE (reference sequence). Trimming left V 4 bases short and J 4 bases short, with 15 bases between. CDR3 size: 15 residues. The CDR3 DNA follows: TGTGCCAGCAGCCCTACCGGGGACGGGTACAATGAGCAGTTCTTC. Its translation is CASSPTGDGYNEQFF.

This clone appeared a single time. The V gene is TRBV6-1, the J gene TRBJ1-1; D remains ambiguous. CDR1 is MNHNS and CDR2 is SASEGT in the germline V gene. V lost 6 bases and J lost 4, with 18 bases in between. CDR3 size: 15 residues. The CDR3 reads CASSPLLERSTEAFF. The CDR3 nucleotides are TGTGCCAGCAGCCCCCTATTGGAACGAAGCACTGAAGCTTTCTTT.

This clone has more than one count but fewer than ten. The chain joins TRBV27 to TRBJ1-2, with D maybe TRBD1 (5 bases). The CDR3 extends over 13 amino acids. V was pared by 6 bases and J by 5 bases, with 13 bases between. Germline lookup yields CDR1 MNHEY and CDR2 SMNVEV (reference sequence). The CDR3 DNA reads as TGTGCCAGCAGGGAGACAGTATCGTATGGCTACACCTTC. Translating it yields CASRETVSYGYTF.

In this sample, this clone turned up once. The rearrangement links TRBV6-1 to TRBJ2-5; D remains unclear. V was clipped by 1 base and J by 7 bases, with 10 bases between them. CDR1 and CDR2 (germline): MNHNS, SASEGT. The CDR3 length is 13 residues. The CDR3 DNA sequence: TGTGCCAGCAGTGAAGGGACCTTCGGGACCCAGTACTTC. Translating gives CASSEGTFGTQYF.

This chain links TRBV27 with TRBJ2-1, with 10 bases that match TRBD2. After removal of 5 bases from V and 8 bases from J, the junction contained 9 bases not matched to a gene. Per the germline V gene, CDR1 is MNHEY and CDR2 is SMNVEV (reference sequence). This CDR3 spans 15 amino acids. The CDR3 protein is CASSLKRGGLDEQFF. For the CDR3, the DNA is TGTGCCAGCAGTCTCAAGCGGGGGGGCCTCGATGAGCAGTTCTTC.

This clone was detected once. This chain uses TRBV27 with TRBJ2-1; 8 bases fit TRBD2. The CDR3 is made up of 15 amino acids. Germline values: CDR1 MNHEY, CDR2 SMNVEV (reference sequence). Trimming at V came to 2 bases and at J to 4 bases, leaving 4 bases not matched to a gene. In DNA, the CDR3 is TGTGCCAGCAGTTTAGCGGGAGGTGGGTACAATGAGCAGTTCTTC. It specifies CASSLAGGGYNEQFF.

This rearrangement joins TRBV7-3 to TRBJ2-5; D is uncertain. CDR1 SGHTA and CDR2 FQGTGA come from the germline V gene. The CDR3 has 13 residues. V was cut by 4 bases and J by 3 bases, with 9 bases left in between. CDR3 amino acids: CASSSQFEETQYF. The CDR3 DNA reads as TGTGCCAGCAGCTCCCAGTTCGAAGAGACCCAGTACTTC.

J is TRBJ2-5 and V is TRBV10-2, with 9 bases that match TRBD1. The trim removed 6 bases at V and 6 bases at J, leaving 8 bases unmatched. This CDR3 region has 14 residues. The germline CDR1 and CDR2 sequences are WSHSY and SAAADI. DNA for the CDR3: TGCGCCAGCAGCACAGGGGGCGATAGGAAGACCCAGTACTTC. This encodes CASSTGGDRKTQYF.

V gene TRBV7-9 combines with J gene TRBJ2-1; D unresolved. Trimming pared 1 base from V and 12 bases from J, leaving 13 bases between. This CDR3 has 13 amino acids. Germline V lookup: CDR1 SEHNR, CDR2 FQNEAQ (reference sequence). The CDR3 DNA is TGTGCCAGCAGCTTAGGGGGTTCAGGAAGGCAGTTCTTC. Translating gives CASSLGGSGRQFF. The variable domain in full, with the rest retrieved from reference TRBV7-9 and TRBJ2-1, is DTGVSQNPRHKITKRGQNVTFRCDPISEHNRLYWYRQTLGQGPEFLTYFQNEAQLEKSRLLSDRFSAERPKGSFSTLEIQRTEQGDSAMYLCASSLGGSGRQFFGPGTRLTVL.

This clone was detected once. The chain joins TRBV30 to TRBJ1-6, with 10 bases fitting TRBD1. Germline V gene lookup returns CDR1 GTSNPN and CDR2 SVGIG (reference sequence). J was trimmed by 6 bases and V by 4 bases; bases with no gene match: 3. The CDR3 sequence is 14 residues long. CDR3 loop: CAWMDRGFNSPLHF. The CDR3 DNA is TGTGCCTGGATGGACAGGGGGTTTAATTCACCCCTCCACTTT.

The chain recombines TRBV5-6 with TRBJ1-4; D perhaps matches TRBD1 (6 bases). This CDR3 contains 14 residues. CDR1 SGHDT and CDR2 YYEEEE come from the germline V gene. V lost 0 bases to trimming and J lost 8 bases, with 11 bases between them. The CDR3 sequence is CASSLGGGAEKLFF. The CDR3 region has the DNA TGTGCCAGCAGCTTGGGCGGGGGCGCGGAAAAACTGTTTTTT.

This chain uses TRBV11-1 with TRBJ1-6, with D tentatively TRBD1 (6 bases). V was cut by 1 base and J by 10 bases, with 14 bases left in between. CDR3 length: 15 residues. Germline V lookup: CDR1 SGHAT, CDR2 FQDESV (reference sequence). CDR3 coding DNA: TGTGCCAGCAGCTTAGAACCAGGGGTCCGGTCACCCCTCCACTTT. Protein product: CASSLEPGVRSPLHF.

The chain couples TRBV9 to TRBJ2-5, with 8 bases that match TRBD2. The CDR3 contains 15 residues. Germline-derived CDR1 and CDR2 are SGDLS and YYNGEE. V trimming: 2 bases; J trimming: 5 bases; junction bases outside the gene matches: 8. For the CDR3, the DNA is TGTGCCAGCAGCGTCGATACGGGGGGGTGGGAGACCCAGTACTTC. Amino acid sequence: CASSVDTGGWETQYF.

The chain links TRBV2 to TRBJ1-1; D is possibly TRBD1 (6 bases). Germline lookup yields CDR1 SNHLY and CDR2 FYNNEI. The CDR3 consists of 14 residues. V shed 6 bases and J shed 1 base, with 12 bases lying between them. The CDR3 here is CASRHREANTEAFF. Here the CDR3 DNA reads TGTGCCAGCAGACACAGGGAGGCGAACACTGAAGCTTTCTTT.

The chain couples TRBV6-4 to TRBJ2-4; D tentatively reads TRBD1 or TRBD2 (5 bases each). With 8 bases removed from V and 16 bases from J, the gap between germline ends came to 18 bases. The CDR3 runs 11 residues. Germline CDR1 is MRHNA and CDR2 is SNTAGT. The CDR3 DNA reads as TGTGCCAGCCGACCGTCCGGGACGGATTACTTC. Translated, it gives CASRPSGTDYF.

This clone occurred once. CDR3 residues: CASSEQGGPYEQYF. The CDR3 DNA is TGTGCCAGCAGTGAGCAGGGGGGGCCCTACGAGCAGTACTTC. V gene TRBV2 combines with J gene TRBJ2-7; possibly TRBD1 or TRBD2 for D (7 bases each). CDR1 and CDR2 from the germline V gene are SNHLY and FYNNEI. Trimming cost V 3 bases and J 2 bases, with 11 bases left between them. The CDR3 runs to 14 residues.

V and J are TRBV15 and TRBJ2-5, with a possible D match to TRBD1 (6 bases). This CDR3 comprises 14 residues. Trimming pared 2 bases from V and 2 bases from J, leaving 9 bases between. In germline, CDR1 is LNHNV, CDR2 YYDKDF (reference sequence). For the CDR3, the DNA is TGTGCCACCAGCAGACAGGGGTCTCAAGAGACCCAGTACTTC. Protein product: CATSRQGSQETQYF.

The CDR3 DNA reads as TGTGCCAGCAGCCCCCGGACAGGCGGAGGAGCTTTCTTT. It translates to CASSPRTGGGAFF. The chain uses TRBV7-9 and TRBJ1-1; 7 nucleotides match TRBD1. The V gene's germline CDR1 is SEHNR and CDR2 FQNEAQ (reference sequence). Germline trimming cut 5 bases from V and 10 bases from J; bases unmatched to any gene: 10. The CDR3 is 13 residues long.

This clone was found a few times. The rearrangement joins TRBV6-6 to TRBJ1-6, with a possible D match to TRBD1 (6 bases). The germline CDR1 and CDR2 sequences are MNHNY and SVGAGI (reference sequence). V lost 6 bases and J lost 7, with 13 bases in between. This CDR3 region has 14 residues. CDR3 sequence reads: CASSQRQENSPLHF. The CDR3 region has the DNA TGTGCCAGCAGCCAACGACAGGAAAATTCACCCCTCCACTTT.

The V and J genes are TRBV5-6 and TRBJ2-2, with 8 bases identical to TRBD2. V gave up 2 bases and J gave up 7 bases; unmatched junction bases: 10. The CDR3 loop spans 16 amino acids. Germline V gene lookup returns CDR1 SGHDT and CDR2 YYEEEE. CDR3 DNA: TGTGCCAGCAGCTTTAGAGCGGGAGCCTCCGTCGGGGAGCTGTTTTTT. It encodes CASSFRAGASVGELFF.

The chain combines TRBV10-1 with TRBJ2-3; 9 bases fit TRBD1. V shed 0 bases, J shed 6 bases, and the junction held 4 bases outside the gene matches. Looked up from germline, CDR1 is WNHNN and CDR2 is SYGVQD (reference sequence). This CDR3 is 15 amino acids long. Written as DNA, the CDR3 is TGCGCCAGCAGTGAGTCCGGGACAGGGTTGGATACGCAGTATTTT. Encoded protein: CASSESGTGLDTQYF.

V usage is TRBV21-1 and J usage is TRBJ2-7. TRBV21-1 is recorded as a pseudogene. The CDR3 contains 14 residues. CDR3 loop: CASSAAGRSYEQYF. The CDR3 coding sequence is TGTGCCAGCAGCGCCGCCGGCCGAAGCTACGAGCAGTACTTC.